One sample yielded the 30 T cell receptor beta chains listed below, sequenced in a study of blood T cell repertoires in COVID-19. Measured with immunoSEQ multiplex PCR; TCRdb has only the in-frame clones, and not every one. Among around 200,000 clones listed, about 88% were seen once. Sequencing was done on a sample of PBMCs or T cells enriched from blood (not recorded which). These receptors came from a woman aged 30 to 39 who had been exposed to COVID-19.

The V gene is TRBV9, the J gene TRBJ1-4, with 8 bases fitting TRBD1. Germline-derived CDR1 and CDR2 are SGDLS and YYNGEE. Unmatched junction bases numbered 4, after V lost 0 bases and J lost 3 bases. The CDR3 has 16 amino acids. The CDR3 loop reads CASSVAPGQANEKLFF. DNA of the CDR3: TGTGCCAGCAGCGTAGCTCCGGGACAGGCTAATGAAAAACTGTTTTTT.

The V and J genes are TRBV7-2 and TRBJ2-5; possible D gene TRBD2, 7 bases. The V end lost 2 bases, the J end lost 3 bases, and 13 bases lay between the germline ends. The germline V gene has CDR1 SGHTA and CDR2 FQGNSA. The CDR3 runs 15 residues. The CDR3 nucleotides are TGTGCCAGCAGCTTAAGGGGGGGCGCCGAAGAGACCCAGTACTTC. Encoded protein: CASSLRGGAEETQYF. The full variable domain, completed using reference TRBV7-2 and TRBJ2-5, is GAGVSQSPSNKVTEKGKDVELRCDPISGHTALYWYRQSLGQGLEFLIYFQGNSAPDKSGLPSDRFSAERTGGSVSTLTIQRTQQEDSAVYLCASSLRGGAEETQYFGPGTRLLVL.

The gene calls are TRBV7-3 and TRBJ2-7; 7 nucleotides line up with TRBD1. Germline V gene lookup returns CDR1 SGHTA and CDR2 FQGTGA. The CDR3 contains 13 residues. The ends lost 4 bases at V and 6 bases at J; junction bases unmatched: 6. This chain's CDR3 is CASSSGDSREQYF. CDR3 coding DNA: TGTGCCAGCAGCTCAGGGGACAGCCGCGAGCAGTACTTC.

The chain is built from TRBV10-1 and TRBJ2-3; the D gene is possibly TRBD2 (6 bases). Between the trimmed V and J ends, which lost 3 bases and 0 bases, there was a span of 13 bases. The CDR3 runs to 16 residues. Germline V gene lookup returns CDR1 WNHNN and CDR2 SYGVQD (reference sequence). CDR3 in amino acids: CASSDNSAGSTDTQYF. Written as DNA, the CDR3 is TGCGCCAGCAGTGATAATTCGGCGGGGAGCACAGATACGCAGTATTTT.

This clone was found once. V and J are TRBV9 and TRBJ1-6, with D uncertain. The CDR3 loop spans 15 amino acids. Trimming removed 4 bases from V and 0 bases from J, with 8 bases in between. The germline CDR1 and CDR2 sequences are SGDLS and YYNGEE. The CDR3 spells CASSQSSSYNSPLHF. CDR3 nucleotide sequence: TGTGCCAGCAGCCAATCGAGCTCCTATAATTCACCCCTCCACTTT.

CDR3 nucleotides: TGCGCCAGCAGCATCCCCCGCACTAACACCGGGGAGCTGTTTTTT. Protein product: CASSIPRTNTGELFF. The rearrangement links TRBV5-1 to TRBJ2-2, with D hard to call. Germline V gene sequence: CDR1 SGHRS, CDR2 YFSETQ. V was pared by 4 bases and J by 2 bases, with 12 bases between. The CDR3 extends over 15 amino acids.

V is TRBV27 and J is TRBJ2-1; TRBD1 matches at 7 bases. V lost 2 bases and J lost 2; bases outside the gene matches: 6. Germline CDR1 is MNHEY and CDR2 is SMNVEV (reference sequence). The CDR3 totals 16 residues. CDR3 residues: CASSLRWGQTYNEQFF. In DNA, the CDR3 is TGTGCCAGCAGTTTAAGATGGGGACAGACCTACAATGAGCAGTTCTTC.

The J gene is TRBJ1-4, the V gene TRBV2; the match to TRBD1 covers 7 bases. Trimming cost V 8 bases and J 6 bases; bases outside gene matches: 6. Germline CDR1 reads SNHLY; CDR2 reads FYNNEI. The length of the CDR3 is 13 residues. This CDR3 reads CASGTEYYEKLFF. The CDR3 coding sequence is TGTGCCAGCGGGACAGAATATTATGAAAAACTGTTTTTT.

This chain links TRBV6-5 with TRBJ2-7, with a tentative D call TRBD2 (5 bases). The CDR3 is 15 amino acids. The germline V and J ends were trimmed by 9 bases and 1 base, with 19 bases remaining between them. CDR1 and CDR2 from the germline V gene are MNHEY and SVGAGI. Here the CDR3 reads CARKTGIKGSYEQYF. The CDR3 DNA sequence: TGTGCCAGGAAAACCGGGATAAAGGGATCCTACGAGCAGTACTTC.

About this clone itself: One end of the junction is discordant with germline, which a read error may explain. The DNA of the CDR3 is TGTGCCTGGGACGCGGGACAGGGTAACTCTGGCTACACCTTC. As protein: CAWDAGQGNSGYTF. The chain links TRBV30 to TRBJ1-2; 9 bases agree with TRBD1. Per germline, CDR1 GTSNPN and CDR2 SVGIG (reference sequence). The CDR3 has 14 amino acids.

The chain couples TRBV2 to TRBJ1-1; no clear D gene. The CDR3 length is 13 residues. CDR1 and CDR2 from the germline V gene are SNHLY and FYNNEI. V was trimmed by 8 bases and J by 1 base, leaving 11 bases between them. The CDR3 region is CASAAMRNTEAFF. CDR3 nucleotide sequence: TGTGCCAGCGCAGCGATGAGGAACACTGAAGCTTTCTTT.

J is TRBJ2-7 and V is TRBV5-1; 8 bases are a match to TRBD2. The CDR3 runs to 15 residues. V dropped 0 bases and J dropped 0; count of bases not matched to a gene: 2. Germline CDR1 and CDR2: SGHRS and YFSETQ. The CDR3 spells CASSLAGGSSYEQYF. The CDR3 DNA sequence: TGCGCCAGCAGCTTGGCGGGGGGGAGCTCCTACGAGCAGTACTTC.

V and J are TRBV9 and TRBJ1-3; D ambiguous. V shed 8 bases and J shed 4 bases, with 13 bases lying between them. Looked up from germline, CDR1 is SGDLS and CDR2 is YYNGEE. The CDR3 totals 13 residues. CDR3 region: CASGSELGNTIYF. In DNA, the CDR3 is TGTGCCAGTGGGAGCGAGTTAGGAAACACCATATATTTT.

The chain is built from TRBV24-1 and TRBJ1-5, with D possibly TRBD1 on 6 matching bases. Trimming stripped 6 bases from V and 7 bases from J, with 18 bases between. Germline CDR1 and CDR2: KGHDR and SFDVKD. CDR3 length: 15 residues. The chain's CDR3 is CATSPAGDYWQPQHF. The CDR3 DNA reads as TGTGCCACCAGTCCCGCAGGGGATTATTGGCAGCCCCAGCATTTT.

This clone was counted a single time. The V and J genes are TRBV5-4 and TRBJ1-2, with no clear D. CDR1 SGHNT and CDR2 YYREEE come from the germline V gene (reference sequence). V shed 0 bases and J shed 1 base, with 10 bases lying between them. The CDR3 has 15 residues. The DNA for the CDR3 is TGTGCCAGCAGCTTGGATCCGGGTCGTAACTATGGCTACACCTTC. Translated, it gives CASSLDPGRNYGYTF.

The chain joins TRBV5-6 to TRBJ1-5, with D perhaps matching TRBD1 (6 bases). This CDR3 has 15 residues. Per the germline V gene, CDR1 is SGHDT and CDR2 is YYEEEE. Trimming shortened V by 4 bases and J by 4 bases, and 15 bases separated the two germline ends. The CDR3 sequence: CASSRGWGQNQPQHF. Written as DNA, the CDR3 is TGTGCCAGCAGCCGAGGATGGGGGCAGAATCAGCCCCAGCATTTT.

The chain employs TRBV7-2 and TRBJ2-1, with 7 bases that match TRBD2. The germline V gene encodes CDR1 SGHTA and CDR2 FQGNSA. This CDR3 spans 16 amino acids. V was clipped by 5 bases and J by 8 bases; unmatched bases: 15. In DNA, the CDR3 is TGTGCCAGCAGCATCTCCAAGGCGGGGGACCCCCATGAGCAGTTCTTC. This encodes CASSISKAGDPHEQFF.

The genes are TRBV5-1 and TRBJ2-3; tentative D call: TRBD2 (6 bases). V lost 1 base and J lost 1, with 7 bases in between. Germline CDR1 and CDR2: SGHRS and YFSETQ. This CDR3 contains 14 residues. The CDR3 loop is CASSLWGGTDTQYF. CDR3 sequence (DNA): TGCGCCAGCAGCTTGTGGGGGGGCACAGATACGCAGTATTTT.

V usage is TRBV21-1 and J usage is TRBJ1-5; the table's D call TRBD1 went unverified against the DNA. TRBV21-1 has pseudogene status. The CDR3 loop spans 16 amino acids. The CDR3 DNA reads TGTGCCAGCAGCAAAGGGGGGCCAGAGGGCAATCAGCCCCAGCATTTT. It specifies CASSKGGPEGNQPQHF.

This clone was counted a few times. The chain joins TRBV9 to TRBJ1-3; D gene uncertain. The CDR3 totals 14 residues. The V end was cut by 4 bases, the J end by 0 bases, with 8 bases between. Germline V lookup: CDR1 SGDLS, CDR2 YYNGEE. The CDR3 region has the DNA TGTGCCAGCAGCCACCCAGGCTCTGGAAACACCATATATTTT. Protein: CASSHPGSGNTIYF. The full variable domain, completed using reference TRBV9 and TRBJ1-3, is DSGVTQTPKHLITATGQRVTLRCSPRSGDLSVYWYQQSLDQGLQFLIQYYNGEERAKGNILERFSAQQFPDLHSELNLSSLELGDSALYFCASSHPGSGNTIYFGEGSWLTVV.

The rearrangement links TRBV5-4 to TRBJ1-6; a weak D match, TRBD1 (6 bases). Between the trimmed V and J ends, which lost 0 bases and 9 bases, there was a span of 10 bases. Germline CDR1 SGHNT, CDR2 YYREEE (reference sequence). This CDR3 contains 14 residues. The CDR3 loop is CASSLEGGISPLHF. In nucleotides, the CDR3 is TGTGCCAGCAGCTTGGAGGGGGGGATTTCACCCCTCCACTTT.

The V gene is TRBV27, the J gene TRBJ1-5; D not certain. The CDR3 is 16 residues long. V was shortened by 0 bases and J by 5 bases, with 14 bases between the two germline ends. CDR1 and CDR2 from the germline V gene are MNHEY and SMNVEV (reference sequence). CDR3 residues: CASSLSRREGDQPQHF. The CDR3 DNA follows: TGTGCCAGCAGTTTATCACGCCGGGAAGGCGATCAGCCCCAGCATTTT.

The chain uses TRBV5-4 and TRBJ1-2; unclear D gene. The CDR3 extends over 13 amino acids. With 4 bases removed from V and 8 bases from J, the gap between germline ends came to 15 bases. Germline CDR1 and CDR2: SGHNT and YYREEE (reference sequence). CDR3 residues: CASSVLVEGGYTF. The CDR3 region has the DNA TGTGCCAGCAGCGTCCTGGTAGAGGGCGGCTACACCTTC.

This chain connects TRBV5-6 to TRBJ1-5; TRBD1 matches at 10 bases. CDR1 and CDR2 from the germline V gene are SGHDT and YYEEEE. The V and J ends lost 4 bases and 8 bases, in that order; junction bases with no gene match: 6. The CDR3 has 14 residues. The DNA of the CDR3 is TGTGCCAGCAGCATGGGACAGGGGCACAAGCCCCAGCATTTT. Translation: CASSMGQGHKPQHF. Complete variable domain (other parts from reference TRBV5-6 and TRBJ1-5): DAGVTQSPTHLIKTRGQQVTLRCSPKSGHDTVSWYQQALGQGPQFIFQYYEEEERQRGNFPDRFSGHQFPNYSSELNVNALLLGDSALYLCASSMGQGHKPQHFGDGTRLSIL.

This chain joins TRBV27 and TRBJ2-2; D unresolved. This CDR3 has 14 residues. Germline V lookup: CDR1 MNHEY, CDR2 SMNVEV (reference sequence). The ends were cut back, 9 bases at V and 0 bases at J, with 11 bases in the middle. The CDR3 sequence is CASSADTNTGELFF. CDR3 DNA: TGTGCCAGTTCCGCGGATACGAACACCGGGGAGCTGTTTTTT.

V is TRBV5-1 and J is TRBJ1-2; 8 bases map to TRBD1. The germline V gene has CDR1 SGHRS and CDR2 YFSETQ. After removal of 3 bases from V and 5 bases from J, the junction contained 6 bases not matched to a gene. The CDR3 length is 14 residues. Here the CDR3 reads CASSSLQGEYGYTF. The CDR3 DNA sequence: TGCGCCAGCAGCTCCTTACAGGGGGAATATGGCTACACCTTC.

The chain combines TRBV25-1 with TRBJ1-1, with D hard to call. This CDR3 region has 14 residues. The germline V gene encodes CDR1 MGHDK and CDR2 SYGVNS. CDR3 loop: CSLLWRAANTEAFF. The CDR3 DNA follows: TGTTCCTTGCTATGGAGGGCCGCGAACACTGAAGCTTTCTTT. The full variable domain, its missing parts supplied by reference TRBV25-1 and TRBJ1-1, is EADIYQTPRYLVIGTGKKITLECSQTMGHDKMYWYQQDPGMELHLIHYSYGVNSTEKGDLSSESTVSRIRTEHFPLTLESARPSHTSQYLCSLLWRAANTEAFFGQGTRLTVV.

The rearrangement uses TRBV24-1 and TRBJ2-5; 8 bases line up with TRBD1. V lost 4 bases and J lost 5; bases outside the gene matches: 8. Germline-derived CDR1 and CDR2 are KGHDR and SFDVKD. This CDR3 is built from 15 residues. The CDR3 coding sequence is TGTGCCACCAGTGACCCAGGCAGGGGGCAGGAGACCCAGTACTTC. It specifies CATSDPGRGQETQYF.

The chain is built from TRBV24-1 and TRBJ1-2; tentative D call: TRBD1 (5 bases). Germline CDR1 reads KGHDR; CDR2 reads SFDVKD. This CDR3 comprises 16 residues. Trimming took off 1 base at V and 0 bases at J, with 11 bases between the two ends. This CDR3 reads CATSDFRQGTNYGYTF. DNA of the CDR3: TGTGCCACCAGTGATTTCCGGCAGGGCACTAACTATGGCTACACCTTC.

This chain uses TRBV12-5 with TRBJ2-7; possible D gene TRBD1, 6 bases. V was trimmed by 6 bases and J by 0 bases, leaving 15 bases between them. Per germline, CDR1 LGHNT and CDR2 FRNRAP. This CDR3 is 15 amino acids long. CDR3 in amino acids: CASGRGTTHSYEQYF. The CDR3, as DNA: TGTGCTAGTGGAAGGGGGACCACACACTCCTACGAGCAGTACTTC.